This TCR beta chain was documented in a study of cytomegalovirus exposure and HLA in healthy donors. The PCR was carried out with 60 Vbeta primers and 13 Jbeta primers. The protocol was immunoSEQ multiplex PCR, while the TCRdb copy is restricted to in-frame clones and leaves out a portion. The sample holds roughly 180,000 clones, around 78% seen once. V dropped 3 bases and J dropped 6 bases, with 24 bases sitting between them. Germline assignment: CDR1 LNHDA and CDR2 SQIVND (reference sequence). The CDR3 consists of 18 residues. This clone was seen a single time. The TCR originated in a woman aged 45-65 years in good health and CMV-seropositive. The chain uses TRBV19 and TRBJ1-5; D possibly corresponds to TRBD1 (6 bases). The specimen sequenced was PBMCs. CDR3 loop: CASSIWGGRAGEGQPQHF. As DNA, the CDR3 is TGTGCCAGTAGTATTTGGGGGGGCAGAGCTGGAGAGGGTCAGCCCCAGCATTTT. Drawing the rest from reference TRBV19 and TRBJ1-5, the complete variable domain is DGGITQSPKYLFRKEGQNVTLSCEQNLNHDAMYWYRQDPGQGLRLIYYSQIVNDFQKGDIAEGYSVSREKKESFPLTVTSAQKNPTAFYLCASSIWGGRAGEGQPQHFGDGTRLSIL.